The entry that follows covers one TCR beta chain sequence. The antigen is unknown. The same CDR3 arises from other DNA sequences in this sample as well. The CDR3 has 15 amino acids. V dropped 4 bases and J dropped 2; count of bases not matched to a gene: 4. Germline CDR1 and CDR2: SGHDT and YYEEEE. The data originate from a study of T cell responses to AZD1222 COVID-19 vaccine. Study-wide context: Second-dose intervals of approximately 4 or approximately 12 weeks were pooled.

Measured with immunoSEQ multiplex PCR; TCRdb has only the in-frame clones, and not every one. Among some 70,000 clones listed, 82% were seen once. Study results and limitations: Unmutated variant regions reportedly attract nearly half of all spike-specific TCRs.

This chain connects TRBV5-6 to TRBJ1-3; TRBD1 aligns across 9 bases. This TCR derives from an adult in good health. This specimen was peripheral blood, taken on day 0 of AZD1222 vaccination. The CDR3 spells CASSPTGGTGNTIYF. CDR3 sequence (DNA): TGTGCCAGCAGCCCGACAGGGGGGACTGGAAACACCATATATTTT. The whole variable domain, remainder taken from reference TRBV5-6 and TRBJ1-3, is DAGVTQSPTHLIKTRGQQVTLRCSPKSGHDTVSWYQQALGQGPQFIFQYYEEEERQRGNFPDRFSGHQFPNYSSELNVNALLLGDSALYLCASSPTGGTGNTIYFGEGSWLTVV.